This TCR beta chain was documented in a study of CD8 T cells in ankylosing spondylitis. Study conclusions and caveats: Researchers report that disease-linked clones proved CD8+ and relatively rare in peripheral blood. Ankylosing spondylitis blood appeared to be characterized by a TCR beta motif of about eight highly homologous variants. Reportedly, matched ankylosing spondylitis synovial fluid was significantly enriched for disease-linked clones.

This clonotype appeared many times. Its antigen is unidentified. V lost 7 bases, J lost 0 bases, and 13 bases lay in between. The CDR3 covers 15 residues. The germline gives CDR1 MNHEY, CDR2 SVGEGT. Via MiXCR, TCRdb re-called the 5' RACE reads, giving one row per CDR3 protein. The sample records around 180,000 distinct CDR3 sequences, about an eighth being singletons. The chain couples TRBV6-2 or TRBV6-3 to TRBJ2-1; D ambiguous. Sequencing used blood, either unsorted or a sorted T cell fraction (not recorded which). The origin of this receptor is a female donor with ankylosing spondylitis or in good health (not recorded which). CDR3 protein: CASKVGVSSYNEQFF. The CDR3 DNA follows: TGTGCCAGCAAGGTCGGCGTTAGCTCCTACAATGAGCAGTTCTTC.